The 19 T cell receptor beta chains reported below all come from one sample, sequenced in a study of cytomegalovirus exposure and HLA in healthy donors. The PCR employed 60 Vbeta primers together with 13 Jbeta primers. Produced via immunoSEQ multiplex PCR; TCRdb's table is partial and in-frame only. Counted here are tens of thousands of clones, less than 80% occurring once; the ten biggest clones make up about 1.4%. Material: PBMCs. The source of these receptors is a male donor in good health and CMV-seronegative.

V gene TRBV28 combines with J gene TRBJ1-2, with 8 bases lining up with TRBD1. The CDR3 is made up of 15 amino acids. Germline lookup yields CDR1 MDHEN and CDR2 SYDVKM. V lost 1 base, J lost 5 bases, and 6 bases stayed unmatched. CDR3 sequence (DNA): TGTGCCAGCAGTTTATTCACAGGGGGAGTATATGGCTACACCTTC. It is translated as CASSLFTGGVYGYTF.

Only a few counts were recorded for this clone. The chain uses TRBV18 and TRBJ2-3; no reliable D call. From germline, CDR1 is KGHSH and CDR2 LQKENI. V was shortened by 2 bases and J by 4 bases, with 4 bases between the two germline ends. The CDR3 sequence is 12 residues long. Written as DNA, the CDR3 is TGTGCCAGCTCACCAGTAGCAGATACGCAGTATTTT. Its translation: CASSPVADTQYF.

This clone was observed a few times. The chain has TRBV5-1 and TRBJ2-1, with 13 bases that match TRBD2. Germline trimming cut 0 bases from V and 4 bases from J; bases unmatched to any gene: 7. CDR3 size: 18 residues. Germline V gene data show CDR1 as SGHRS and CDR2 as YFSETQ. The CDR3 loop is CASSLGLAGGSPYNEQFF. For the CDR3, the DNA is TGCGCCAGCAGCTTGGGACTAGCGGGAGGATCCCCTTACAATGAGCAGTTCTTC.

The V and J genes are TRBV5-6 and TRBJ1-5; D is unclear. This CDR3 is 14 amino acids long. Germline assignment: CDR1 SGHDT and CDR2 YYEEEE. V lost 4 bases and J lost 1, with 9 bases in between. The CDR3 sequence: CASSPRTSNQPQHF. The CDR3 nucleotides are TGTGCCAGCAGCCCGCGAACCAGCAATCAGCCCCAGCATTTT.

The genes are TRBV19 and TRBJ2-3, with 9 positions matching TRBD2. Germline loops: CDR1 LNHDA, CDR2 SQIVND (reference sequence). V dropped 6 bases and J dropped 2; count of bases not matched to a gene: 9. The CDR3 is 16 residues long. Written as DNA, the CDR3 is TGTGCCAGTAGGGCCTTGAGCGGGGGGACCACAGATACGCAGTATTTT. Protein product: CASRALSGGTTDTQYF.

This clone has more than one count but fewer than ten. This sequence joins TRBV6-5 and TRBJ2-7, with TRBD2 matching 8 bases. The V and J ends lost 7 bases and 3 bases, in that order; junction bases with no gene match: 8. The V gene's germline CDR1 is MNHEY and CDR2 SVGAGI. CDR3 length: 14 amino acids. The CDR3 reads CASTMSGGGYEQYF. The CDR3 DNA is TGTGCCAGCACTATGAGCGGGGGAGGCTACGAGCAGTACTTC.

This clone was detected once. The chain uses TRBV19 and TRBJ2-6; possibly TRBD1 for D (6 bases). CDR1 is LNHDA and CDR2 is SQIVND in the germline V gene (reference sequence). Trimming removed 5 bases at V and 0 bases at J, with 17 bases between. The CDR3 consists of 18 residues. CDR3 sequence reads: CASSLGQIIRSGANVLTF. The CDR3 DNA reads TGTGCCAGTAGTCTAGGACAGATTATACGCTCTGGGGCCAACGTCCTGACTTTC.

The V gene is TRBV19, the J gene TRBJ2-3, with 7 bases that match TRBD1. Losses at the gene ends were 3 bases for V and 1 base for J; bases not matched to a gene: 1. The V gene's germline CDR1 is LNHDA and CDR2 SQIVND (reference sequence). The CDR3 is made up of 14 amino acids. CDR3 in DNA: TGTGCCAGTAGTATTGGGACAGGCACAGATACGCAGTATTTT. It specifies CASSIGTGTDTQYF.

This clone has only one observation. The rearrangement joins TRBV18 to TRBJ2-5, with D perhaps TRBD2 (6 bases). The CDR3 has 13 residues. Trimming stripped 4 bases from V and 5 bases from J, with 11 bases between. Germline V gene sequence: CDR1 KGHSH, CDR2 LQKENI. DNA for the CDR3: TGTGCCAGCTCACGACTAGAGAGTGAGACCCAGTACTTC. Protein product: CASSRLESETQYF.

The sample holds a few counts of this clone. The chain joins TRBV4-3 to TRBJ2-7; possibly TRBD1 for D (6 bases). Germline V gene data show CDR1 as LGHNA and CDR2 as YSLEER. V was clipped by 1 base and J by 2 bases, with 12 bases between them. CDR3 length equals 15 residues. The CDR3 nucleotides read TGCGCCAGCAGCCAAGTGGTCACAGGGCCCTACGAGCAGTACTTC. Residues: CASSQVVTGPYEQYF.

In DNA form, the CDR3 reads TGTGCCAGCAGCCGACAGGGAGACTATGGCTACACCTTC. Translating it yields CASSRQGDYGYTF. This chain uses TRBV9 with TRBJ1-2; 7 bases fit TRBD1. The J segment lost 3 bases and the V segment lost 4 bases, leaving 3 bases of the junction unmatched. Germline CDR1 reads SGDLS; CDR2 reads YYNGEE. The CDR3 is made up of 13 amino acids.

This clone was detected a few times. This chain uses TRBV28 with TRBJ1-2, with 7 bases fitting TRBD1. Losses at the gene ends were 1 base for V and 7 bases for J; bases not matched to a gene: 9. CDR3 length: 15 amino acids. Germline V lookup: CDR1 MDHEN, CDR2 SYDVKM. The CDR3 DNA is TGTGCCAGCAGTTTATCCAGGACAGGACCACCTGGCTACACCTTC. Translating it yields CASSLSRTGPPGYTF.

This chain joins TRBV6-1 and TRBJ2-2; the match to TRBD1 covers 10 bases. The germline gives CDR1 MNHNS, CDR2 SASEGT. J was trimmed by 2 bases and V by 6 bases; bases with no gene match: 3. This CDR3 spans 15 amino acids. This CDR3 reads CASRGQGENTGELFF. The CDR3 region has the DNA TGTGCCAGCAGAGGACAGGGGGAAAACACCGGGGAGCTGTTTTTT.

The chain joins TRBV5-1 to TRBJ1-4, with a tentative D call TRBD1 (5 bases). V lost 3 bases and J 4 bases, leaving 16 bases between the germline ends. This CDR3 is 16 amino acids long. CDR1 is SGHRS, CDR2 YFSETQ, per germline. In DNA form, the CDR3 reads TGCGCCAGCAGCTCATATGGGGCAGCCTATAATGAAAAACTGTTTTTT. Residues: CASSSYGAAYNEKLFF.

This sequence joins TRBV27 and TRBJ2-1, with TRBD2 matching 11 bases. This CDR3 has 15 residues. Germline loops: CDR1 MNHEY, CDR2 SMNVEV (reference sequence). The junction had 3 bases not matched to a gene; V was cut back by 2 bases and J by 6 bases. In nucleotides, the CDR3 is TGTGCCAGCAGTTTAACTAGCGGGAGTCGCAATGAGCAGTTCTTC. Translation gives CASSLTSGSRNEQFF.

This sequence joins TRBV29-1 and TRBJ2-1; maybe TRBD2 (5 bases). V lost 6 bases, J lost 0 bases, and 27 bases lay in between. Germline V gives CDR1 SQVTM, CDR2 ANQGSEA. This CDR3 has 19 residues. CDR3 protein: CSVKKRAAALSASYNEQFF. The CDR3 bases are TGCAGCGTCAAAAAGAGGGCAGCCGCACTCTCCGCCTCCTACAATGAGCAGTTCTTC.

This chain uses TRBV11-2 with TRBJ2-2, with 9 positions matching TRBD2. This CDR3 region has 16 residues. The V gene end was trimmed by 1 base and the J gene end by 3 bases; junction bases not matched to a gene: 3. Germline loops: CDR1 SGHAT, CDR2 FQNNGV. The CDR3 DNA reads TGTGCCAGCAGCTTAGGGCTAGCGGGGTACACCGGGGAGCTGTTTTTT. Protein product: CASSLGLAGYTGELFF.

V is TRBV7-2 and J is TRBJ2-7, with 8 bases that match TRBD1. The V and J ends lost 5 bases and 0 bases, in that order; junction bases with no gene match: 15. The CDR3 covers 18 residues. Germline V gene sequence: CDR1 SGHTA, CDR2 FQGNSA. In nucleotides, the CDR3 is TGTGCCAGCAGCCCTCGTGGGCAGGGGGCGGGCGGCTCCTACGAGCAGTACTTC. Its protein is CASSPRGQGAGGSYEQYF.

The genes are TRBV19 and TRBJ1-2; D call uncertain. CDR3 length: 13 residues. With 4 bases removed from V and 6 bases from J, the gap between germline ends came to 12 bases. The germline V gene encodes CDR1 LNHDA and CDR2 SQIVND (reference sequence). Here the CDR3 reads CASSTGGPNGYTF. The CDR3 nucleotides read TGTGCCAGTAGTACCGGCGGGCCGAATGGCTACACCTTC.